A selection of T cell receptor beta chains follows, all from one sample in a study of cytomegalovirus exposure and HLA in healthy donors. The method was immunoSEQ multiplex PCR; TCRdb's version includes in-frame clones alone and lacks a portion of them. The table has some 150,000 clones, 80% to 85% seen once; the top ten hold less than 3.5%. The sequenced sample consisted of PBMCs. The receptors come from a woman in her 30s in good health and CMV-seronegative. Each CDR3 is given with its conserved first and last residue. D genes are given only for firm matches. Only some rows state a clone size, as once, few, many or a class for expanded clones.

>15|.|.|TRBV4-1|TRBJ2-7
CASRGGTKDPYEQYF
TGCGCCAGCAGGGGGGGGACAAAGGATCCCTACGAGCAGTACTTC
>17|TRBD1|.|TRBV4-1|TRBJ1-2
CASSQDEMGQGNYGYTF
TGCGCCAGCAGCCAAGATGAGATGGGACAGGGAAACTATGGCTACACCTTC
>15|TRBD2|.|TRBV30|TRBJ2-3
CAWSLSSGGADTQYF
TGTGCCTGGAGTCTCTCGAGCGGGGGGGCAGATACGCAGTATTTT
>14|TRBD1|.|TRBV10-3|TRBJ2-7
CAIRSDRASYEQYF
TGTGCCATCAGATCGGACAGGGCATCCTACGAGCAGTACTTC
>13|.|.|TRBV12-1|TRBJ2-1
CASRSRTTNEQFF
TGTGCCAGCAGATCCCGGACTACCAATGAGCAGTTCTTC
>12|.|.|TRBV7-9|TRBJ1-2
CASSPLGDGYTF
TGTGCCAGCAGCCCCCTTGGAGATGGCTACACCTTC
>15|TRBD2|.|TRBV25-1|TRBJ2-5
CASSELAGEVETQYF
TGTGCCAGCAGTGAACTAGCGGGGGAGGTAGAGACCCAGTACTTC
>14|.|.|TRBV6-5|TRBJ2-2
CASSYPANTGELFF
TGTGCCAGCAGTTACCCCGCGAACACCGGGGAGCTGTTTTTT
>14|.|.|TRBV10-2|TRBJ2-7
CASSESNTGYEQYF
TGCGCCAGCAGTGAGTCGAATACCGGCTACGAGCAGTACTTC
>19|TRBD2|.|TRBV10-3|TRBJ2-2
CAISEVVAGALSNTGELFF
TGTGCCATCAGTGAGGTGGTAGCGGGGGCCCTATCGAACACCGGGGAGCTGTTTTTT
>16|.|.|TRBV5-5|TRBJ2-2
CASSLGHQLNTGELFF
TGTGCCAGCAGCTTGGGCCATCAGTTGAACACCGGGGAGCTGTTTTTT
>13|.|few|TRBV30|TRBJ1-1
CAWARSLRVEAFF
TGTGCCTGGGCGAGGAGTCTGAGGGTTGAAGCTTTCTTT
>16|.|.|TRBV7-9|TRBJ1-1
CASSSAVRGLGTEAFF
TGTGCCAGCAGTTCCGCGGTAAGGGGTCTGGGCACTGAAGCTTTCTTT
>15|TRBD1|.|TRBV4-1|TRBJ2-7
CASSQDIGTGREQYF
TGCGCCAGCAGCCAAGATATAGGGACAGGGCGCGAGCAGTACTTC
>15|TRBD1|.|TRBV28|TRBJ2-2
CASSLDRERSGELFF
TGTGCCAGCAGTTTAGACAGGGAGAGGTCCGGGGAGCTGTTTTTT
>15|.|.|TRBV18|TRBJ1-1
CASSPTTGTNTEAFF
TGTGCCAGCTCACCTACCACAGGGACGAACACTGAAGCTTTCTTT
>12|TRBD1|.|TRBV19|TRBJ1-3
CASGQGGNTIYF
TGTGCCTCCGGACAGGGTGGAAACACCATATATTTT
>13|.|.|TRBV28|TRBJ1-2
CASHNRNFYGYTF
TGTGCCAGCCACAACAGGAACTTCTATGGCTACACCTTC
>15|TRBD2|few|TRBV6-1|TRBJ2-1
CASSELAGVYNEQFF
TGTGCCAGCAGTGAACTAGCGGGAGTTTACAATGAGCAGTTCTTC
>14|TRBD1|.|TRBV9|TRBJ1-6
CASSVEQGDSPLHF
TGTGCCAGCAGCGTAGAGCAGGGGGATTCACCCCTCCACTTT
>15|TRBD1|.|TRBV10-3|TRBJ2-1
CAISEIQGNNNEQFF
TGTGCCATCAGTGAGATACAGGGGAATAACAATGAGCAGTTCTTC
>16|TRBD2|once|TRBV9|TRBJ2-3
CASSVGLAGATDTQYF
TGTGCCAGCAGCGTAGGACTAGCGGGGGCCACAGATACGCAGTATTTT
>14|.|.|TRBV2|TRBJ2-7
CASKGASLSSEQYF
TGTGCCAGCAAAGGGGCGTCCCTCTCCTCCGAGCAGTACTTC
>13|TRBD1|.|TRBV29-1|TRBJ2-7
CSVDQGAGYEQYF
TGCAGCGTTGACCAGGGGGCCGGGTACGAGCAGTACTTC
>13|.|.|TRBV6-1|TRBJ1-1
CASSETEETEAFF
TGTGCCAGCAGTGAAACGGAGGAGACTGAAGCTTTCTTT
>14|.|.|TRBV5-1|TRBJ1-2
CASSFIAAGDGYTF
TGCGCCAGCAGCTTTATTGCCGCAGGGGATGGCTACACCTTC
>15|TRBD1|few|TRBV4-3|TRBJ2-1
CASSQERDSHNEQFF
TGCGCCAGCAGCCAAGAACGGGACAGCCACAATGAGCAGTTCTTC
>15|TRBD2|.|TRBV7-2|TRBJ2-1
CASSRTRDPYNEQFF
TGTGCCAGCAGCCGGACTAGAGATCCCTACAATGAGCAGTTCTTC